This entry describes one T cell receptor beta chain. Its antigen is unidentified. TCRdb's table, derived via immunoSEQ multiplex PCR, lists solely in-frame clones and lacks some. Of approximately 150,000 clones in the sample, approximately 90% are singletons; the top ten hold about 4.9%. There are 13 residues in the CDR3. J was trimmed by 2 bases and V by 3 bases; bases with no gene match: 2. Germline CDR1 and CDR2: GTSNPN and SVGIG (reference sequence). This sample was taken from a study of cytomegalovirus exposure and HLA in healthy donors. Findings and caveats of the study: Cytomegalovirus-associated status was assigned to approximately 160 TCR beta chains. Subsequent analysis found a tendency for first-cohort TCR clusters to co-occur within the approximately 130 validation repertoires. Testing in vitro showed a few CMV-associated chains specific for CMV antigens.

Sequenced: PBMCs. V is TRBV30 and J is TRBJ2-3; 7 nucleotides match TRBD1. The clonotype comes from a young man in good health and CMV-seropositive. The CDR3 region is CAWRGQNTDTQYF. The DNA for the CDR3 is TGTGCCTGGAGGGGACAGAACACAGATACGCAGTATTTT.